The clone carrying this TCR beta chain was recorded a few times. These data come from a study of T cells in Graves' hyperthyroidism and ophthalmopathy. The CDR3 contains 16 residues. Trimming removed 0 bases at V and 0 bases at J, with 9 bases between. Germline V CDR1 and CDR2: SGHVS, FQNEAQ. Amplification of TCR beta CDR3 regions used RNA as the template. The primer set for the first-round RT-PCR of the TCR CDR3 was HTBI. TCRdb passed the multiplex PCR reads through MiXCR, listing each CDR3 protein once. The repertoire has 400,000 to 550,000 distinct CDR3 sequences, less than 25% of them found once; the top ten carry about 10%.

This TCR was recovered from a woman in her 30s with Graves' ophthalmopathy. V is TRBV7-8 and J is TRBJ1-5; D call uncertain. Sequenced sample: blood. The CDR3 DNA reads TGTGCCAGCAGCTTAGCCGGGTGGAATAGCAATCAGCCCCAGCATTTT. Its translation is CASSLAGWNSNQPQHF.